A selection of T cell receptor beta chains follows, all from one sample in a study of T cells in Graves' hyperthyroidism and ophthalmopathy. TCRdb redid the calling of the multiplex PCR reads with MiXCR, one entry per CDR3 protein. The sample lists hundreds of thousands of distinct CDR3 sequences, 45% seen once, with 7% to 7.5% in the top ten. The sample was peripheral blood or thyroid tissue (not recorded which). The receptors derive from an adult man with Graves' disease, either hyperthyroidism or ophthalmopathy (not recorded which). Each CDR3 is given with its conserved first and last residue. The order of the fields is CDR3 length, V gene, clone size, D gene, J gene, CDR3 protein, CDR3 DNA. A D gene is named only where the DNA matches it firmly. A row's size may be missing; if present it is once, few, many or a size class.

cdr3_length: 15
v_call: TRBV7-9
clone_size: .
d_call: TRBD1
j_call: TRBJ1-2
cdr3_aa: CASSVQTGLGYGYTF
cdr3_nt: TGTGCCAGCAGCGTACAGACAGGGCTAGGATATGGCTACACCTTC

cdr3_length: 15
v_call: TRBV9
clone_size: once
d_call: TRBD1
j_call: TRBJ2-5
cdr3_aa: CASSVGDRGLETQYF
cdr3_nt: TGTGCCAGCAGCGTAGGGGACAGGGGATTAGAGACCCAGTACTTC

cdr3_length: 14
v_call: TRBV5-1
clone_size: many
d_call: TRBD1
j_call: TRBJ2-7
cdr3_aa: CASSEGQGGDEQYF
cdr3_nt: TGCGCCAGCAGCGAGGGACAGGGAGGCGACGAGCAGTACTTC

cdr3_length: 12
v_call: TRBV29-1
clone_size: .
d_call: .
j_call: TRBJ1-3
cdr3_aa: CSVRGFGNTIYF
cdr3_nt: TGCAGCGTGAGAGGGTTTGGAAACACCATTTATTTT

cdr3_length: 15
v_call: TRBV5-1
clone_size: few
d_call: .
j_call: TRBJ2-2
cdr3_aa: CASSLDQGNTGELFF
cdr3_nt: TGCGCCAGCAGCTTGGACCAGGGGAACACCGGGGAGCTGTTTTTT

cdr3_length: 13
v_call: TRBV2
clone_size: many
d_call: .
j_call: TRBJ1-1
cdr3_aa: CASTATVNTEAFF
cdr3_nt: TGTGCCAGCACCGCAACAGTGAACACTGAAGCTTTCTTT

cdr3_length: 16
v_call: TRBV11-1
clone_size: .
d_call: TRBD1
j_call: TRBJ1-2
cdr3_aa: CASSSLDRQFNYGYTF
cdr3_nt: TGTGCCAGCAGCTCCCTGGACAGGCAATTTAACTATGGCTACACCTTC

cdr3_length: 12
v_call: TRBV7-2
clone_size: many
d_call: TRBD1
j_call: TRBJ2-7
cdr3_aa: CASSTDRDEQYF
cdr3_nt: TGTGCCAGCAGCACCGACAGGGACGAGCAGTACTTC

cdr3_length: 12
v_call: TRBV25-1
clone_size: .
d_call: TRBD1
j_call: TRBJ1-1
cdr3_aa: CASADRDTEAFF
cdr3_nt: TGTGCCAGCGCGGACAGGGACACTGAAGCTTTCTTT

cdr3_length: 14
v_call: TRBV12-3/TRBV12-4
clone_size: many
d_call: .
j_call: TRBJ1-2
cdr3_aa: CASSPSGGNYGYTF
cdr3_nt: TGTGCCAGCAGCCCTAGCGGTGGAAACTATGGCTACACCTTC

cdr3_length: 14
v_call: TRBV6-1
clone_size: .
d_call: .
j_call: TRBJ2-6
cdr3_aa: CASSEPAGANVLTF
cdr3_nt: TGTGCCAGCAGTGAACCCGCCGGGGCCAACGTCCTGACTTTC

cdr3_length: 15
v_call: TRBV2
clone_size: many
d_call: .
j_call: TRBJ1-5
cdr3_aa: CASSEQVVSNQPQHF
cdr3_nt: TGTGCCAGCAGTGAGCAGGTGGTGAGCAATCAGCCCCAGCATTTT

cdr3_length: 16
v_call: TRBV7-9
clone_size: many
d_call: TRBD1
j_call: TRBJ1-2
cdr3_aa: CASSLGDRPPWGGYTF
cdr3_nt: TGTGCCAGCAGCTTAGGGGACAGGCCCCCTTGGGGTGGCTACACCTTC

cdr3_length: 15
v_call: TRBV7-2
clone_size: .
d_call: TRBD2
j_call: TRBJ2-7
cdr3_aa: CASSFPGLADYEQYF
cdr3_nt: TGTGCCAGCAGCTTCCCGGGACTAGCGGACTACGAGCAGTACTTC

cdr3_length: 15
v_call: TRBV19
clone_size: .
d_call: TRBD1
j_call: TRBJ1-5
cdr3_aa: CASSRTGAYQETQHF
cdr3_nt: TGTGCCAGTAGTCGGACAGGGGCGTACCAAGAGACCCAGCATTTT

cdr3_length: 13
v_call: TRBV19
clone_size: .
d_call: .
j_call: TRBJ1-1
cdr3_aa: CASKRTWETEAFF
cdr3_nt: TGTGCCAGTAAGAGGACATGGGAGACTGAAGCTTTCTTT

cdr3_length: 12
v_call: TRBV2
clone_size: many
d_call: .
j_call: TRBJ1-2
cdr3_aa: CASSERGNGYTF
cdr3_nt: TGTGCCAGCAGTGAAAGAGGGAATGGCTACACCTTC

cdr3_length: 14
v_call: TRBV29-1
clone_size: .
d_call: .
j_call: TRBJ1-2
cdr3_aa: CSVARHSRDYGYTF
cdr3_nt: TGCAGCGTCGCCCGGCACAGCCGTGACTATGGCTACACCTTC

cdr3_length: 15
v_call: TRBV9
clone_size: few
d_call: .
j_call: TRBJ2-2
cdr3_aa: CASSVVQGNTGELFF
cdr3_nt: TGTGCCAGCAGCGTAGTACAGGGGAACACCGGGGAGCTGTTTTTT

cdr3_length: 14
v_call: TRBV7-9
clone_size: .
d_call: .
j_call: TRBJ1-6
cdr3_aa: CASSLGDYNSPLHF
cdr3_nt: TGTGCCAGCAGCTTAGGTGATTATAATTCACCCCTCCACTTT